Described below is a single T cell receptor (beta chain) sequence and its context. This specimen comes from a study of lymphopenia after photon versus proton radiotherapy. TCRdb's copy holds only in-frame clones and misses some; the assay was immunoSEQ multiplex PCR. The table shows fewer than 25,000 clones, with around four fifths occurring only once. Trimming left V 3 bases short and J 0 bases short, with 14 bases between. There are 16 residues in the CDR3. Germline CDR1 and CDR2: LNHNV and YYDKDF (reference sequence). This receptor was obtained from a man in his forties or fifties with gastric cancer. The specimen comprised peripheral blood, sampled from a patient treated with photon-based radiotherapy. The V call is TRBV15, the J call TRBJ2-5, with TRBD1 as a possible D gene (6 bases). The CDR3 region is CATSRANTGNQETQYF. Here the CDR3 DNA reads TGTGCCACCAGCAGGGCCAATACAGGGAACCAAGAGACCCAGTACTTC.